This entry features one T cell receptor (beta chain) sequence. Its antigen is undetermined. This CDR3 is built from 14 residues. Looked up from germline, CDR1 is SGHTA and CDR2 is FQGNSA. V trimming: 4 bases; J trimming: 10 bases; junction bases outside the gene matches: 10. The record originates from a study of beta chain features in type 1 diabetes. About the research overall: The number of sorted cells examined across all samples was fewer than 110,000,000. Findings and caveats of the study: Whether TCRB rearrangement is influenced by HLA type went unresolved here. Cells with high TCR expression could be over-represented by cDNA sequencing. Moderate but significant shortening of TCRB CDR3s was recorded in all four CD4+ subsets from Type 1 diabetes patients.

TCRB transcripts that were expressed got sequenced, as all of the isolated RNA had been reverse transcribed. Only in-frame clones appear in the TCRdb table, and some are missing; sequencing was by immunoSEQ multiplex PCR. The sample lists 300,000 to 400,000 clones; approximately 13% were seen once. This TCR was sampled from a woman aged 18-35 years with type 1 diabetes. This chain uses TRBV7-2 with TRBJ2-1, with 7 bases aligning to TRBD2. Sequenced input: naive CD4+ T cells from blood. In nucleotides, the CDR3 is TGTGCCAGCAGCTCAGGCAGCGGGATGGGCGAGCAGTTCTTC. Protein: CASSSGSGMGEQFF.